This T cell receptor beta chain was found in a study of human T cells and chemical hapten exposure. Study-level background: Alopecia areata, totalis or universalis was found in mostly female patients. Study-wide findings and caveats: PT1 expanded TCR numbers rose with patch test score.

Germline V gives CDR1 DFQATT, CDR2 SNEGSKA (reference sequence). CDR3 length: 14 residues. V lost 3 bases and J lost 9; bases outside the gene matches: 6. How the authors handled the data: Samples had a median of roughly 100,000 TCRs, ranging about 23,224 to 700,000. TCRdb independently ran MiXCR on the RACE reads; one entry per CDR3 protein. The V and J calls here are based on TCRdb, not the publication. The table has 120,000 to 150,000 distinct CDR3 sequences, about 10% seen once. This clonotype occurred a few times. As yet, its antigen is unknown. Time point indicated: patch test 2, 6 weeks after DPC sensitization. As for treatment: therapeutic diphenylcyclopropenone sensitization with weekly scalp DPC. The donor pool consisted of alopecia patients aged 18 to 70 years, considered suitable for DPC.

The V and J genes are TRBV20-1 and TRBJ2-1; 12 positions agree with TRBD2. The source of this sequence is a woman between 45 and 65 years old with alopecia areata. Some clones in this sample may be carry-over from other donors' samples. This specimen was whole blood, taken in connection with sensitization to the hapten diphenylcyclopropenone (DPC). The CDR3 loop is CSARIRLAGVEQFF. CDR3 in DNA: TGCAGTGCTAGGATACGACTAGCGGGAGTTGAGCAGTTCTTC.